This T cell receptor beta chain was recovered during a study of T cells after yellow fever vaccination. Study results and limitations: Clones from primary vaccination mostly reappeared after the booster (roughly 97% CD4, over 85% CD8). Abundant clonotypes from the bulk population could have been carried over as contaminants into FACS-sorted repertoires. The secondary response showed a weaker magnitude and a faster peak, day 5 versus 15.

Germline loops: CDR1 ENHRY, CDR2 SYGVKD. V was clipped by 0 bases and J by 5 bases; unmatched bases: 5. The CDR3 has 16 residues. TCRdb recomputed calls from the 5' RACE reads with MiXCR, one row per CDR3 protein. The data show around 600,000 distinct CDR3 sequences, roughly an eighth seen once. Only a few counts were recorded for this clonotype. Its specificity is unknown. V and J are TRBV10-3 and TRBJ1-5; 9 bases line up with TRBD1. Sequenced here: PBMCs, sampled on the day of the yellow fever booster vaccination. This receptor was taken from a man under 40 who received the YFV17D yellow fever vaccine. CDR3 residues: CAISESWGQGYQPQHF. In nucleotides, the CDR3 is TGTGCCATCAGTGAGTCGTGGGGACAGGGTTATCAGCCCCAGCATTTT.